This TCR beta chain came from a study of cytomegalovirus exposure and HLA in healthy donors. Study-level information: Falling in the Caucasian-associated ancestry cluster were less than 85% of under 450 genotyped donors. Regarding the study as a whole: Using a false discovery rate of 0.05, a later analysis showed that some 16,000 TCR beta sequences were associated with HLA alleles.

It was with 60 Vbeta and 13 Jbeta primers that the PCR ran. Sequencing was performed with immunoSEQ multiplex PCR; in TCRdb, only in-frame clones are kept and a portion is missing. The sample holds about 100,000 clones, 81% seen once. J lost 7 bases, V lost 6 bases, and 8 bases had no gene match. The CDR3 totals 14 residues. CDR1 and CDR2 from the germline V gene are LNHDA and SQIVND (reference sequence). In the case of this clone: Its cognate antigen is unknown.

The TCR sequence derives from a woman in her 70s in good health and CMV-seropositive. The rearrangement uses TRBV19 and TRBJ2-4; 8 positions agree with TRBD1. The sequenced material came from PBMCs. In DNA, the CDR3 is TGTGCCAGTAGCAACGACAGGGGAAGGAACATTCAGTACTTC. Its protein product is CASSNDRGRNIQYF.